This T cell receptor (beta chain) was identified in a study of blood T cell repertoires in COVID-19. Study-wide background: The United States, Italy and Spain provided the acute and convalescent COVID-19 samples. The analysed material was cDNA or gDNA that came from T cells, B-cell-depleted T cells, or PBMCs.

This clone was recorded once. Per the original methods: The authors estimated nucleated cell counts from reference gene primer amplification. Clones were sequenced by immunoSEQ multiplex PCR, and TCRdb holds only the in-frame ones, with some missing. The V and J calls and clone size were taken over from that table, and D and trimming were inferred from the DNA. Counted here are nearly 400,000 clones, around nine tenths occurring once; the ten biggest clones make up about 1.8%. CDR1 and CDR2 from the germline V gene are MNHEY and SVGAGI. V lost 8 bases and J 5 bases, leaving 13 bases between the germline ends. CDR3 length: 13 residues. Cohort assignment relied on participant-reported clinical history.

The sample consisted of PBMCs or T cells enriched from blood (not recorded which). The receptor was derived from a woman aged 25 to 45 who had recovered from COVID-19. This rearrangement joins TRBV6-5 to TRBJ1-5; the D is unclear. Written as DNA, the CDR3 is TGTGCCAGCTCGCTAGAGAGGGATCAGCCCCAGCATTTT. Protein: CASSLERDQPQHF.